Below, 12 T cell receptor beta chains from the same sample are listed, as sequenced in a study of immune evolution from preneoplasia to lung adenocarcinoma (dated by TCRdb to the early 2020s). Receptor amplification or capture employed the immunoSEQ multiplex PCR assay. In TCRdb, the immuneACCESS table is reduced to in-frame sequences with V and J assigned. These tables do not hold every clone; where another copy was compared, an unresolved V gene accounts for under half, and the others remain unexplained. The sample data list over 5,000 clones, and around 80% of these were observed just once. The ten largest clones represent approximately 6.3% of the sample. Sequencing was performed on FFPE invasive lung adenocarcinoma tissue. The cell subset or site label on this specimen signifies: frankly invasive lung adenocarcinoma (ADC). These receptors all stem from a person aged 45-60 years with lung adenocarcinoma.

The chain uses TRBV6-1 and TRBJ1-4, with D possibly matching TRBD1 (6 bases). This CDR3 has 13 residues. CDR1 and CDR2 from the germline V gene are MNHNS and SASEGT. The germline V and J ends were trimmed by 5 bases and 7 bases, with 11 bases remaining between them. The CDR3 here is CASSNREAEKLFF. The CDR3 DNA is TGTGCCAGCAGTAACAGGGAAGCTGAAAAACTGTTTTTT.

This chain uses TRBV5-1 with TRBJ2-5, with 8 positions matching TRBD1. Trimming cost V 4 bases and J 4 bases; bases outside gene matches: 3. This CDR3 is built from 13 residues. Per germline, CDR1 SGHRS and CDR2 YFSETQ. CDR3: CASSQGAGETQYF. CDR3 DNA sequence: TGCGCCAGCAGCCAGGGGGCTGGAGAGACCCAGTACTTC.

Relative to its sample, this clone is large. The chain carries TRBV30 and TRBJ1-2; 9 bases line up with TRBD1. After removal of 2 bases from V and 5 bases from J, the junction contained 3 bases not matched to a gene. There are 13 residues in the CDR3. CDR1 and CDR2 (germline): GTSNPN, SVGIG (reference sequence). CDR3 nucleotides: TGTGCCTGGAGTTCCGACAGGGGGTATGGCTACACCTTC. It specifies CAWSSDRGYGYTF.

The V gene is TRBV28, the J gene TRBJ1-1; unclear D gene. This CDR3 contains 16 residues. V was shortened by 2 bases and J by 0 bases, with 13 bases between the two germline ends. Germline CDR1 is MDHEN and CDR2 is SYDVKM. The CDR3 loop reads CASSLPKTGVNTEAFF. CDR3 in DNA: TGTGCCAGCAGTTTACCCAAAACTGGGGTGAACACTGAAGCTTTCTTT.

This clone has a single count. V usage is TRBV9 and J usage is TRBJ1-4; TRBD1 matches at 7 bases. Germline V gene lookup returns CDR1 SGDLS and CDR2 YYNGEE. The J segment lost 2 bases and the V segment lost 3 bases, leaving 1 base of the junction unmatched. CDR3 length equals 14 residues. CDR3 sequence reads: CASSGGGTNEKLFF. The CDR3 region has the DNA TGTGCCAGCAGCGGAGGGGGCACTAATGAAAAACTGTTTTTT.

The chain's CDR3 is CASSPRQGPEGTEAFF. CDR3 nucleotide sequence: TGTGCCAGCTCACCCCGTCAAGGACCGGAGGGCACTGAAGCTTTCTTT. The chain recombines TRBV18 with TRBJ1-1, with no clear D. Trimming shortened V by 3 bases and J by 4 bases, and 18 bases separated the two germline ends. CDR1 KGHSH and CDR2 LQKENI come from the germline V gene. This CDR3 has 16 amino acids.

The genes are TRBV2 and TRBJ2-1; possible D gene TRBD2, 6 bases. V was pared by 6 bases and J by 10 bases, with 10 bases between. CDR1 is SNHLY and CDR2 is FYNNEI in the germline V gene. This CDR3 has 11 residues. The CDR3 here is CASRIRGEQFF. The CDR3 nucleotides are TGTGCCAGCAGAATTCGGGGGGAGCAGTTCTTC.

This chain links TRBV5-1 with TRBJ2-1; TRBD1 or TRBD2 may be the D gene (6 bases each). Trimming removed 5 bases at V and 10 bases at J, with 25 bases between. This CDR3 has 16 residues. Germline V CDR1 and CDR2: SGHRS, YFSETQ. CDR3 coding DNA: TGCGCCAGCAGGGGAGAGGGTCGCGGGACAAATGAGGAGCAGTTCTTC. Translated: CASRGEGRGTNEEQFF.

The chain uses TRBV19 and TRBJ2-1; either TRBD1 or TRBD2 may supply D (5 bases each). CDR1 and CDR2 from the germline V gene are LNHDA and SQIVND (reference sequence). This CDR3 is built from 15 residues. V lost 5 bases, J lost 8 bases, and 19 bases lay in between. CDR3: CASSGHGTGADEQFF. CDR3 nucleotide sequence: TGTGCCAGTAGTGGGCATGGGACGGGCGCTGATGAGCAGTTCTTC.

The chain employs TRBV7-8 and TRBJ2-7; D is ambiguous. CDR3 size: 15 residues. Deletions cut 0 bases from V and 7 bases from J, with 16 bases between. Germline lookup yields CDR1 SGHVS and CDR2 FQNEAQ. The CDR3 reads CASSLAISTWGEQYF. CDR3 coding DNA: TGTGCCAGCAGCTTAGCGATCAGCACCTGGGGTGAGCAGTACTTC.

This clone was seen a single time. The chain combines TRBV9 with TRBJ2-3; 7 nucleotides line up with TRBD1. This CDR3 contains 15 residues. V lost 4 bases, J lost 0 bases, and 5 bases stayed unmatched. CDR1 is SGDLS and CDR2 is YYNGEE in the germline V gene. As DNA, the CDR3 is TGTGCCAGCAGCATAAGGGACAGAAGCACAGATACGCAGTATTTT. It translates to CASSIRDRSTDTQYF.

The gene calls are TRBV28 and TRBJ2-7; 9 nucleotides line up with TRBD1. Germline CDR1 is MDHEN and CDR2 is SYDVKM. V gave up 5 bases and J gave up 0 bases; unmatched junction bases: 8. The CDR3 runs to 16 residues. The CDR3 bases are TGTGCCAGCAGTACCATTGGGACAGGGAGCTCCTACGAGCAGTACTTC. This gives the protein CASSTIGTGSSYEQYF.